This T cell receptor beta chain was recorded in a study of T-cell reconstitution after alpha-beta-depleted transplantation in children. Notes on the study in general: About two months after transplant, alpha-beta T cells reportedly came from several hundred expanded graft clones. Some patients' high day-60 TCRbeta diversity was traced to surviving recipient T cells and thymic progenitors. From newly produced T cells came most of the T-cell counts and diversity one year after transplant.

This clonotype came up many times. The antigen remains unidentified. The CDR3 totals 14 residues. V gave up 0 bases and J gave up 1 base, with 6 bases separating them. Germline V gene data show CDR1 as SGHVS and CDR2 as FNYEAQ. A library of TCRbeta sequences, prepared with unique molecular identifiers, was generated. MiXCR, run by TCRdb on the PCR reads, gives a single entry per CDR3 protein. The sample gives almost 20,000 distinct CDR3 sequences, 10% to 15% of which show up once; 35% is in the top ten. The receptor comes from a female patient aged 2-15 years who had a stem cell transplant for congenital amegakaryocytic thrombocytopenia, so the T cells may come from the graft donor. The V and J genes are TRBV7-6 and TRBJ1-1; D is uncertain. The source material was PBMCs, mostly from graft donor cells, sampled 60 days after TCRalphabeta/CD19-depleted stem cell transplant. CDR3 sequence: CASSLAPANTEAFF. CDR3 nucleotides: TGTGCCAGCAGCTTAGCACCCGCGAACACTGAAGCTTTCTTT.